This entry features one T cell receptor (beta chain) sequence. These data belong to a study of shared T cell receptors in the human thymus. Repertoires were generated with immunoSEQ multiplex PCR, while TCRdb's copy carries only in-frame clones and drops some. The sample has roughly 500,000 clones, roughly 74% seen once; the top ten hold about 0.014%. The CDR3 runs 14 residues. Unmatched junction bases numbered 7, after V lost 5 bases and J lost 8 bases. Germline CDR1 SGHNT, CDR2 YENEEA. These data also featured in a second study, about human thymus T cells. That publication notes: The thymus tissue came from resections taken during corrective heart surgery. Biased V and J segment usage appeared in thymus and peripheral blood. Related research described strongly overlapping thymic repertoires in unrelated people.

V is TRBV11-3 and J is TRBJ2-1; 9 nucleotides align to TRBD2. This clonotype originated in a boy less than two years old with a congenital heart defect. Material for sequencing was thymocytes. The CDR3 region has the DNA TGTGCCAGCAGCCCAAGACTAGCGGAGGATGAGCAGTTCTTC. It specifies CASSPRLAEDEQFF.